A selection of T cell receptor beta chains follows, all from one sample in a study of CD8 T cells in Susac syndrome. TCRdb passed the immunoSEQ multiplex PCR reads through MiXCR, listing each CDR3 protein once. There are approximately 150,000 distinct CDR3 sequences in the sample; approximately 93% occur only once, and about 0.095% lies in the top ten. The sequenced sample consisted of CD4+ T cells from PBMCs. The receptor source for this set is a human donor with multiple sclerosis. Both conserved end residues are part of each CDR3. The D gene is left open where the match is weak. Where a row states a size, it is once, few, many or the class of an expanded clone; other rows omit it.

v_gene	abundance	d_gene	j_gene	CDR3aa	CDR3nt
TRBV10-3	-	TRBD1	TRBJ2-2	CAISESNRGNTGELFF	TGTGCCATCAGTGAGTCTAACAGGGGGAACACCGGGGAGCTGTTTTTT
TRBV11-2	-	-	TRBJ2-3	CASSSRGDGGDTQYF	TGTGCCAGCAGCTCCCGGGGAGACGGAGGGGATACGCAGTATTTT
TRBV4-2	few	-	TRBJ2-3	CASSPGSTDTQYF	TGTGCCAGCAGCCCTGGGAGCACAGATACGCAGTATTTT
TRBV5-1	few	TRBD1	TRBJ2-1	CASSLATGGNEQFF	TGCGCCAGCAGCTTGGCGACAGGGGGCAATGAGCAGTTCTTC
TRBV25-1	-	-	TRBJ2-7	CASSGRGTWEQYF	TGTGCCAGCAGTGGACGGGGTACGTGGGAGCAGTACTTC
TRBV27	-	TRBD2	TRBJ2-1	CASSSSFLAGGLNEQFF	TGTGCCAGCAGTTCCTCCTTCCTAGCGGGAGGGCTCAATGAGCAGTTCTTC
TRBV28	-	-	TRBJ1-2	CASTDSTNYGYTF	TGTGCCAGCACGGACAGTACTAACTATGGCTACACCTTC
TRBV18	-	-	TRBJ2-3	CASSPSSTDTQYF	TGTGCCAGCTCACCCTCCAGCACAGATACGCAGTATTTT
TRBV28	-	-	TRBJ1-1	CASSGPDTEAFF	TGTGCCAGCAGCGGTCCAGACACTGAAGCTTTCTTT
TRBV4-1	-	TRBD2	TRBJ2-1	CASTSGSGPVGEEQFF	TGCGCCAGTACTAGCGGGAGCGGGCCTGTCGGTGAGGAGCAGTTCTTC
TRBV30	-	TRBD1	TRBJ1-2	CAWGGDRGYGYTF	TGTGCCTGGGGAGGGGACAGGGGCTATGGCTACACCTTC
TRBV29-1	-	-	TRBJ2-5	CSVDPRAETQYF	TGCAGCGTTGACCCCAGGGCGGAGACCCAGTACTTC
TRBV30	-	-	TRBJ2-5	CAWSPLDGIGETQYF	TGTGCCTGGAGCCCTTTGGACGGGATCGGGGAGACCCAGTACTTC
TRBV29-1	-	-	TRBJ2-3	CSVVTASRTQYF	TGCAGCGTTGTGACTGCATCCCGTACGCAGTATTTT
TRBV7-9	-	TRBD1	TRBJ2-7	CASSLLQGPYEQYF	TGTGCCAGCAGCTTACTACAGGGGCCCTACGAGCAGTACTTC
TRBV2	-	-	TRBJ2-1	CASRSTIQSNEQFF	TGTGCCAGCAGGAGCACCATCCAATCCAATGAGCAGTTCTTC
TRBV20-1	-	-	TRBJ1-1	CSARDRKGLAEAFF	TGCAGTGCTAGAGATCGAAAGGGTTTGGCTGAAGCTTTCTTT
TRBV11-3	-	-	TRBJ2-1	CASSLAGSGYEQFF	TGTGCCAGCAGCTTAGCGGGGTCCGGATATGAGCAGTTCTTC
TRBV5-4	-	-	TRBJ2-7	CASSHPGLYEQYF	TGTGCCAGCAGCCATCCGGGGCTCTACGAGCAGTACTTC
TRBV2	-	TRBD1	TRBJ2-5	CASRQTGTGERETQYF	TGTGCCAGCAGACAGACCGGGACAGGGGAGAGGGAGACCCAGTACTTC
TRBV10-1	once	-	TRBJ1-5	CASSPGFHQPQHF	TGCGCCAGCAGTCCGGGGTTCCACCAGCCCCAGCATTTT
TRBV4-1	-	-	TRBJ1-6	CASSQGVDSPLHF	TGCGCCAGCAGCCAAGGCGTGGATTCACCCCTCCACTTT
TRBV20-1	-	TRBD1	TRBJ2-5	CRWTGKETQYF	TGCAGATGGACAGGGAAAGAGACCCAGTACTTC
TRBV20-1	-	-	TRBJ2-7	CSASAGAYEQYF	TGCAGTGCTAGTGCAGGGGCCTACGAGCAGTACTTC
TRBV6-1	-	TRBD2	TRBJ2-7	CASAGVRSGGYYEQYF	TGTGCCAGCGCTGGCGTAAGGAGCGGGGGGTACTACGAGCAGTACTTC